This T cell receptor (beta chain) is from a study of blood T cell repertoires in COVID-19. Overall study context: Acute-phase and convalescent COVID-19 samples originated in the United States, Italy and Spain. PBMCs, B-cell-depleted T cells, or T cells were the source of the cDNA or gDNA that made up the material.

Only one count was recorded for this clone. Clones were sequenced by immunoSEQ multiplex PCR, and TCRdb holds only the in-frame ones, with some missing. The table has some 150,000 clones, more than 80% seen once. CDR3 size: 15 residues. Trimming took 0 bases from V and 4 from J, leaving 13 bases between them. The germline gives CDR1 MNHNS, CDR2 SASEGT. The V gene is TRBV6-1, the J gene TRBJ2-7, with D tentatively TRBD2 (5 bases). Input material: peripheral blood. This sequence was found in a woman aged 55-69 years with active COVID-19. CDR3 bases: TGTGCCAGCAGTGAAGCTGTGGGAGTGATATACGAGCAGTACTTC. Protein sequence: CASSEAVGVIYEQYF.